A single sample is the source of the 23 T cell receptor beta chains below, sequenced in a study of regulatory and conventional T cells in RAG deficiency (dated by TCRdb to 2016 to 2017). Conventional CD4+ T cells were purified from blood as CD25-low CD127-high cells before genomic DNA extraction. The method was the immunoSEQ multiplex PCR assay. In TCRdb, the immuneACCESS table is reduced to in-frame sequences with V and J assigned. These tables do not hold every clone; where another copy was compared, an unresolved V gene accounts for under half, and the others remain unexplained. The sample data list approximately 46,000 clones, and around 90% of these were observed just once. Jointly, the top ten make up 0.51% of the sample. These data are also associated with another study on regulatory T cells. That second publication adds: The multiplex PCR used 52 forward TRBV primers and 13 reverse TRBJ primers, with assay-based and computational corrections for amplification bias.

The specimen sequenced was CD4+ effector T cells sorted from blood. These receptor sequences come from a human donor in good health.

CDR3 nucleotides: TGTGCCAGCAGCGTAGAATTGGGGACGACGGATACGCAGTATTTT. Translated: CASSVELGTTDTQYF. V gene TRBV9 combines with J gene TRBJ2-3; possibly TRBD1 or TRBD2 for D (5 bases each). The CDR3 totals 15 residues. The ends were cut back, 0 bases at V and 6 bases at J, with 14 bases in the middle. Germline V lookup: CDR1 SGDLS, CDR2 YYNGEE.

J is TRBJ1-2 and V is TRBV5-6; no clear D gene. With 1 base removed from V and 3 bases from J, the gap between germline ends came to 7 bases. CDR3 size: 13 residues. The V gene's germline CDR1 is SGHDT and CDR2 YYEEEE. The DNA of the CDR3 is TGTGCCAGCAGCTTGCCGGTTGACTATGGCTACACCTTC. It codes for CASSLPVDYGYTF.

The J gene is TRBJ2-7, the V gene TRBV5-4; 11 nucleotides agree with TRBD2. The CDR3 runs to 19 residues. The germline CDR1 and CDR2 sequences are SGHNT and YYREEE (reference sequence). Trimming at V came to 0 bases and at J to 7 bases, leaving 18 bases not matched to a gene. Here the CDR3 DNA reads TGTGCCAGCAGCTTGGAGTTACTAGCGGGAGAGAGTGGGTCGGGGGAGCAGTACTTC. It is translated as CASSLELLAGESGSGEQYF.

The CDR3: CASSEIRPSGITDTQYF. The DNA of the CDR3 is TGCGCCAGCAGTGAGATTCGGCCCAGCGGGATCACAGATACGCAGTATTTT. The chain has TRBV10-1 and TRBJ2-3, with TRBD2 matching over 7 bases. V dropped 2 bases and J dropped 2; count of bases not matched to a gene: 10. The germline gives CDR1 WNHNN, CDR2 SYGVQD (reference sequence). The length of the CDR3 is 17 residues.

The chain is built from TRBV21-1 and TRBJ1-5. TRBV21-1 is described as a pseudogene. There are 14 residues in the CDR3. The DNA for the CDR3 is TGTGCCAGCACTGGGAAAGGGAACAATCAGCCCCAGCATTTT. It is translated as CASTGKGNNQPQHF.

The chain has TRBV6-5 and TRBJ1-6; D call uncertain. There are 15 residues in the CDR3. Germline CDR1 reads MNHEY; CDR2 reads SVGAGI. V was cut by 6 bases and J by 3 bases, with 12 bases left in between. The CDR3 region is CASSPDTRYNSPLHF. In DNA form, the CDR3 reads TGTGCCAGCAGCCCCGACACCCGCTATAATTCACCCCTCCACTTT.

CDR3 sequence (DNA): TGTGCCACCATCCACGGGACAGGCAACGAGCAGTACTTC. This translates into CATIHGTGNEQYF. The chain couples TRBV28 to TRBJ2-7; TRBD1 matches at 8 bases. Germline-derived CDR1 and CDR2 are MDHEN and SYDVKM. The CDR3 sequence is 13 residues long. Germline trimming cut 10 bases from V and 5 bases from J; bases unmatched to any gene: 10.

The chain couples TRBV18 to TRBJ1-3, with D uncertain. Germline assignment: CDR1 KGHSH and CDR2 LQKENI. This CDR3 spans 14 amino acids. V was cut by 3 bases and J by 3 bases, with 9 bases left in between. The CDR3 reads CASSPQSGGNTIYF. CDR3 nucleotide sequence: TGTGCCAGCTCACCCCAGTCAGGTGGAAACACCATATATTTT.

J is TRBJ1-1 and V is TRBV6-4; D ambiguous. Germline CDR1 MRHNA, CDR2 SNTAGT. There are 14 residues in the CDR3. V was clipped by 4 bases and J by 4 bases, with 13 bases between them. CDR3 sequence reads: CASSVDAMVTEAFF. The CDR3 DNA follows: TGTGCCAGCAGTGTAGATGCCATGGTCACTGAAGCTTTCTTT.

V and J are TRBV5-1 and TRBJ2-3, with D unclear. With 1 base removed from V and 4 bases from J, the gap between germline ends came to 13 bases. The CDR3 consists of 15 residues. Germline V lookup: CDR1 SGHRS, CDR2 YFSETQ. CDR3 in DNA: TGCGCCAGCAGCTTGTCCACCTCCTCCCCAGATACGCAGTATTTT. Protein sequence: CASSLSTSSPDTQYF.

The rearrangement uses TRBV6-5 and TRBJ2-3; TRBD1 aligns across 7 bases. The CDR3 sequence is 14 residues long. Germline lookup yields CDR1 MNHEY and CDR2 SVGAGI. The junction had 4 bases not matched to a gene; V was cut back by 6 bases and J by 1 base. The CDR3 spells CASSQGTGTDTQYF. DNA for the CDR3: TGTGCCAGCAGCCAGGGGACAGGCACAGATACGCAGTATTTT.

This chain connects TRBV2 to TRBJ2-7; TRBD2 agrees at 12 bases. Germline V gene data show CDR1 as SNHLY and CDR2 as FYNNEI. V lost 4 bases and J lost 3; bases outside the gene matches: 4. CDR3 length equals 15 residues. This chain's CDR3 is CASSGTSGTFYEQYF. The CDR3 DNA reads TGTGCCAGCAGTGGGACTAGCGGGACCTTCTACGAGCAGTACTTC.

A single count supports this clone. CDR3 bases: TGTGCCAGTAGAACAGCTCCGGGACTGTCCCTGGGGGACACAGATACGCAGTATTTT. It encodes CASRTAPGLSLGDTDTQYF. The rearrangement links TRBV19 to TRBJ2-3; TRBD2 is a possible D gene (6 bases). The CDR3 extends over 19 amino acids. Germline-derived CDR1 and CDR2 are LNHDA and SQIVND (reference sequence). Trimming left V 6 bases short and J 2 bases short, with 27 bases between.

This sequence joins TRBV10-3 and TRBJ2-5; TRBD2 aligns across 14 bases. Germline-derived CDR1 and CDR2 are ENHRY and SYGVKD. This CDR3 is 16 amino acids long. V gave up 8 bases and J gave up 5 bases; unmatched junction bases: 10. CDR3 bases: TGTGCCATCGCCCCGACTAGCGGGGGGGCTTCGGAGACCCAGTACTTC. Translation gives CAIAPTSGGASETQYF.

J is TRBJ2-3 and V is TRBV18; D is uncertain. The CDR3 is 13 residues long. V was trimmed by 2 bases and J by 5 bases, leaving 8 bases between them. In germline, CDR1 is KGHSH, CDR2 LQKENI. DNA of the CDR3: TGTGCCAGCTCACCAATAGGTGGAGATACGCAGTATTTT. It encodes CASSPIGGDTQYF.

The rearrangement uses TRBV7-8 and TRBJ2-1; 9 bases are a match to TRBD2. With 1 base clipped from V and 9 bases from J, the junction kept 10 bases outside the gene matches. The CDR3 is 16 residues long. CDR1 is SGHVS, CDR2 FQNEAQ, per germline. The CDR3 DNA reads TGTGCCAGCAGCTTAGATCCTAGCGGGATCGGCAGTGAGCAGTTCTTC. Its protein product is CASSLDPSGIGSEQFF.

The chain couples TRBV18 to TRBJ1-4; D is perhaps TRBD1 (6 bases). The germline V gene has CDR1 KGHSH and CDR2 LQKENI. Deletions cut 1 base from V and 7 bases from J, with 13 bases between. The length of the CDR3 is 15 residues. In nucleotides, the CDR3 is TGTGCCAGCTCACCACGGAAGGGGGAGGGTGAAAAACTGTTTTTT. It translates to CASSPRKGEGEKLFF.

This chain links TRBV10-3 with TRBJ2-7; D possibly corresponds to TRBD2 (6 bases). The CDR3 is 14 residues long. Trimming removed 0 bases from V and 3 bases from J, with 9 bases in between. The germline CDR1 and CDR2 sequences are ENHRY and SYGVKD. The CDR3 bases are TGTGCCATCAGTGAGTCGGGAGGAAACTACGAGCAGTACTTC. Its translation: CAISESGGNYEQYF.

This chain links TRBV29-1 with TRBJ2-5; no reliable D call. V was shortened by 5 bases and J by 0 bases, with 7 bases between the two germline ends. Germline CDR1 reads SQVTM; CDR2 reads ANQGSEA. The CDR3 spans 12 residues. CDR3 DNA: TGCAGCGTTCAGGAATACCAAGAGACCCAGTACTTC. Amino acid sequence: CSVQEYQETQYF.

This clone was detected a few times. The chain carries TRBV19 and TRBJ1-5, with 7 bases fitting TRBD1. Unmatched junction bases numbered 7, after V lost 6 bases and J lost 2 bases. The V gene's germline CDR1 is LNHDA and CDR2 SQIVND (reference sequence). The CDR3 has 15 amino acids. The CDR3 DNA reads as TGTGCCAGTAGAAAACAGGGGTTCGGCAATCAGCCCCAGCATTTT. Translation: CASRKQGFGNQPQHF.

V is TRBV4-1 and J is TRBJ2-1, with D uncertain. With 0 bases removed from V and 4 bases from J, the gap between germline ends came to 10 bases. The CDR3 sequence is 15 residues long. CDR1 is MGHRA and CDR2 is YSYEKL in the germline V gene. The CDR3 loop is CASSQEVVGYNEQFF. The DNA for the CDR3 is TGCGCCAGCAGCCAAGAGGTTGTCGGATACAATGAGCAGTTCTTC.

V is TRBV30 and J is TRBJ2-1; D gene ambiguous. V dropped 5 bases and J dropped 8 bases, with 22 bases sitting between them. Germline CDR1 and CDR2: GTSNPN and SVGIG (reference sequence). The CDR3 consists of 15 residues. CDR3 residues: CAWDKNGQAIDEQFF. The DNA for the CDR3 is TGTGCCTGGGATAAGAACGGGCAGGCAATTGATGAGCAGTTCTTC.

The CDR3 reads CAWSPRQGNEAFF. The CDR3 DNA follows: TGTGCCTGGAGTCCCAGACAAGGCAATGAAGCTTTCTTT. The chain links TRBV30 to TRBJ1-1, with D hard to call. Trimming stripped 2 bases from V and 7 bases from J, with 14 bases between. The CDR3 consists of 13 residues. The germline gives CDR1 GTSNPN, CDR2 SVGIG (reference sequence).